This T cell receptor beta chain came from a study of blood T cells in healthy people across ages. Study conclusions and caveats: Nothing was known about donor CMV status, and this possibly confounded expanded clonotype changes. More naive CD4+ cells and higher diversity marked long-lived donors relative to aged donors.

This CDR3 has 17 residues. With 6 bases removed from V and 2 bases from J, the gap between germline ends came to 19 bases. PBMCs, at least 6 million per sample, were isolated. Extracted total RNA amounted to at least 6 micrograms for each sample. In this sample, this clonotype turned up a few times. Its specificity is not known. Alongside a J-beta primer mix, a sample-barcoded 5' primer served in a second PCR lasting roughly 6 to 11 cycles. TCRdb reprocessed the 5' RACE reads with MiXCR, giving one entry per CDR3 protein. Of roughly 1,500,000 distinct CDR3 sequences listed, roughly a third are singletons.

The TCR was taken from a woman aged 25 to 39 in good health. Material: blood. The chain is built from TRBV12-3 or TRBV12-4 and TRBJ1-4; D is possibly TRBD1 (5 bases). CDR3 nucleotides: TGTGCCAGCAGAGTCGGAAGCCGGGGGTCTACTAATGAAAAACTGTTTTTT. Residues: CASRVGSRGSTNEKLFF.